What follows are 5 T cell receptor beta chains derived from one specimen sequenced in a study of early T cells in non-severe SARS-CoV-2 infection. MiXCR, applied by TCRdb to the 5' RACE reads, yields one record per CDR3 protein. This table holds 87,000 or so distinct CDR3 sequences, about 14% found once. The specimen was whole blood. All receptors come from an adult who was a healthcare worker with PCR-confirmed SARS-CoV-2 infection or an uninfected control (not recorded which).

CDR3 nucleotides: TGCAGTGCTAGACAGACCTACAATGAGCAGTTCTTC. It is translated as CSARQTYNEQFF. The rearrangement links TRBV20-1 to TRBJ2-1, with D uncertain. The CDR3 is made up of 12 amino acids. The ends were cut back, 2 bases at V and 2 bases at J, with 4 bases in the middle. Germline V gives CDR1 DFQATT, CDR2 SNEGSKA (reference sequence).

This clonotype was counted at least ten times. The chain carries TRBV4-1 and TRBJ2-1, with a weak D call TRBD1 (5 bases). Germline V gene lookup returns CDR1 MGHRA and CDR2 YSYEKL. V was cut by 0 bases and J by 5 bases, with 17 bases left in between. The CDR3 runs 17 residues. In nucleotides, the CDR3 is TGCGCCAGCAGCCAAGATGGTTGGCAGGGCTATAACAATGAGCAGTTCTTC. Its translation: CASSQDGWQGYNNEQFF.

This clonotype has just a few counts. CDR3 protein: CASRRDRLDTEAFF. CDR3 nucleotide sequence: TGTGCCAGCAGACGGGACAGGCTTGACACTGAAGCTTTCTTT. J is TRBJ1-1 and V is TRBV28, with 8 bases matching TRBD1. CDR1 and CDR2 from the germline V gene are MDHEN and SYDVKM. The CDR3 contains 14 residues. J gave up 3 bases and V 6 bases, and 6 bases lay outside the gene matches.

This clonotype was detected ten times or more. The rearrangement links TRBV11-2 to TRBJ2-4; 7 bases fit TRBD2. Germline V lookup: CDR1 SGHAT, CDR2 FQNNGV. J was trimmed by 9 bases and V by 3 bases; bases with no gene match: 8. CDR3 length: 14 residues. DNA for the CDR3: TGTGCCAGCAGCTTCCAGGGAGGGAAGGGCATTCAGTACTTC. This gives the protein CASSFQGGKGIQYF. Full variable domain (remainder filled in from reference TRBV11-2 and TRBJ2-4): EAGVAQSPRYKIIEKRQSVAFWCNPISGHATLYWYQQILGQGPKLLIQFQNNGVVDDSQLPKDRFSAERLKGVDSTLKIQPAKLEDSAVYLCASSFQGGKGIQYFGAGTRLSVL.

This clonotype has just a few counts. The junction differs from germline at one of its ends, possibly a read error. The V call is TRBV2, the J call TRBJ2-1; the D call may be TRBD1 or TRBD2 (7 bases each). Germline values: CDR1 SNHLY, CDR2 FYNNEI. The CDR3 covers 13 residues. CDR3 sequence reads: CVSRGEGSNEQFF. The DNA of the CDR3 is TGTGTCAGCAGGGGGGAGGGCAGCAATGAGCAGTTCTTC.